These T cell receptor beta chains were read from a single sample in a study of response to subunit inactivated influenza vaccine. TCRdb ran MiXCR on the RT-PCR reads and lists one entry per CDR3 protein. The table shows 500,000 to 600,000 distinct CDR3 sequences, with 14% occurring only once. The sample was PBMCs from blood, taken 12 days after vaccination. The receptors come from a man aged 50 to 60 who received an inactivated influenza vaccine. CDR3s include the opening cysteine and the closing phenylalanine or tryptophan. A D gene is named only where the DNA matches it firmly. Size tells how often a clone was seen (once, few, many) or the class of an expanded clone, and some rows leave it out.

v_gene	abundance	d_gene	j_gene	CDR3nt	CDR3aa
TRBV20-1	few	TRBD1	TRBJ2-7	TGCAGTGCGGGCGGACAGGGGGCGACCTACGAGCAGTACTTC	CSAGGQGATYEQYF
TRBV28	few	NA	TRBJ2-1	TGTGCCAGCAGTTTGTGGGGATTCAATGAGCAGTTCTTC	CASSLWGFNEQFF
TRBV5-1	few	NA	TRBJ2-2	TGCGCCAGCAGCTTGAATACACCCCGCGAGGAGCTGTTTTTT	CASSLNTPREELFF
TRBV18	few	TRBD2	TRBJ2-7	TGTGCCAGCTCACCCGGACTAGGGGAGCAGTACTTC	CASSPGLGEQYF
TRBV2	many	NA	TRBJ2-5	TGTGCCAGCAGACGCACAACCCAGACCCAGTACTTC	CASRRTTQTQYF
TRBV7-8	few	NA	TRBJ2-7	TGTGCCAGCAGCTTGAGGGACGACTCCTACGAGCAGTACTTC	CASSLRDDSYEQYF
TRBV3-1	NA	TRBD1	TRBJ2-7	TGTGCCAGCAGCTTCAGGACAGGGGTGCGCGAGCAGTACTTC	CASSFRTGVREQYF
TRBV6-2/TRBV6-3	NA	NA	TRBJ2-7	TGTGCCAGCAAAAGGGACACTTTGTACGAGCAGTACTTC	CASKRDTLYEQYF
TRBV10-3	NA	NA	TRBJ2-7	TGTGCCATCAGTGAATCGGGCGTCGCCTACGAGCAGTACTTC	CAISESGVAYEQYF
TRBV18	NA	TRBD1	TRBJ1-5	TGTGCCAGCTCACAGACAACAGGGGTAGGGCCCCAGCATTTT	CASSQTTGVGPQHF
TRBV20-1	NA	NA	TRBJ2-3	TGCAGTGCTCGCAGTTCTGCTGGAAGCACAGATACGCAGTATTTT	CSARSSAGSTDTQYF
TRBV7-8	few	TRBD1	TRBJ2-7	TGTGCCAGCAGCTCTACAACGGGACAGGACTACGAGCAGTACTTC	CASSSTTGQDYEQYF
TRBV14	NA	NA	TRBJ2-3	TGTGCCAGCAGCCAACCTCCGGGGTCGTTGACAGATACGCAGTATTTT	CASSQPPGSLTDTQYF
TRBV7-8	NA	TRBD1	TRBJ1-5	TGTGCCAGCAGTTTCAGGACAGGGGTCTCAAATCAGCCCCAGCATTTT	CASSFRTGVSNQPQHF
TRBV4-3	few	NA	TRBJ2-3	TGCGCCAGCAGCCAAGATCTGCTAGCGCAATCCCCTAGCACAGATACGCAGTATTTT	CASSQDLLAQSPSTDTQYF
TRBV6-2/TRBV6-3	NA	TRBD1	TRBJ1-1	TGTGCCAGCAGACTGGGGACAGGGGTGAGGAACACTGAAGCTTTCTTT	CASRLGTGVRNTEAFF
TRBV11-1	NA	NA	TRBJ2-1	TGTGCCAGCAGCCCTCGAGGGATTTTTAGGCCTTATGAGCAGTTCTTC	CASSPRGIFRPYEQFF
TRBV6-1	NA	NA	TRBJ1-1	TGTGCCAGCAGTAATCCAGGGGTCTGGAACACTGAAGCTTTCTTT	CASSNPGVWNTEAFF